Listed here is a single T cell receptor (beta chain). The CDR3 is 15 amino acids. Germline assignment: CDR1 SGDLS and CDR2 YYNGEE. V dropped 4 bases and J dropped 0 bases, with 13 bases sitting between them. RNA transcripts gave rise to amplified TCR beta CDR3 regions. HTBI primers were employed in a first-round RT-PCR of the TCR CDR3. TCRdb re-called the multiplex PCR reads with MiXCR, one entry per CDR3 protein. The sample contains about 350,000 distinct CDR3 sequences, about a sixth of which appear only once. The data originate from a study of T cells in Graves' hyperthyroidism and ophthalmopathy. The genes are TRBV9 and TRBJ1-1; D remains unclear. The sequence came from a woman in her thirties with Graves' hyperthyroidism that later progressed to Graves' ophthalmopathy. Sequenced input: blood. The CDR3 sequence is CASSPRAGMNTEAFF. The CDR3 DNA reads TGTGCCAGCAGCCCCCGCGCGGGAATGAACACTGAAGCTTTCTTT.